The rows below give T cell receptor beta chains drawn from one sample of a study of regulatory T cells in long-lasting Graves disease. Each CDR3 protein gets one entry after TCRdb re-called the multiplex PCR reads with MiXCR. Here the sample spans roughly 420,000 distinct CDR3 sequences, approximately 16% being singletons. In addition, the sample was reused for a study of T cells in Graves' hyperthyroidism and ophthalmopathy.

This material consisted of peripheral blood mononuclear cells (PBMCs), taken at new diagnosis, from a patient treated with antithyroid drugs. These receptors were taken from a young woman with Graves disease. CDR3s include the opening cysteine and the closing phenylalanine or tryptophan. Fields, in order: CDR3 DNA, CDR3 protein, J gene, clone size, D gene, V gene. A D gene is named only where the DNA matches it firmly. The listing skips clone size in some rows; elsewhere it reads once, few, many or a size class.

cdr3_nt: TGTGCCTGGAAAAGACTAGCGGGATACAATGAGCAGTTCTTC
cdr3_aa: CAWKRLAGYNEQFF
j_call: TRBJ2-1
clone_size: -
d_call: TRBD2
v_call: TRBV30

cdr3_nt: TGTGCCAGCAGCTATGGGGGGGGACAGAGCTACGAGCAGTACTTC
cdr3_aa: CASSYGGGQSYEQYF
j_call: TRBJ2-7
clone_size: many
d_call: -
v_call: TRBV28

cdr3_nt: TGTGCCACCCACTCCAATGAAAAACTGTTTTTT
cdr3_aa: CATHSNEKLFF
j_call: TRBJ1-4
clone_size: -
d_call: -
v_call: TRBV28

cdr3_nt: TGTGCCAGCAGCGTAGGCCAGTCATTGCATTACAATGAGCAGTTCTTC
cdr3_aa: CASSVGQSLHYNEQFF
j_call: TRBJ2-1
clone_size: -
d_call: -
v_call: TRBV9

cdr3_nt: TGTGCCAGCAGCCAGGGATTCTCTGGGGCCAACGTCCTGACTTTC
cdr3_aa: CASSQGFSGANVLTF
j_call: TRBJ2-6
clone_size: few
d_call: -
v_call: TRBV3-1

cdr3_nt: TGTGCCAGCAGCTCACAGGGGACGACCTACGAGCAGTACTTC
cdr3_aa: CASSSQGTTYEQYF
j_call: TRBJ2-7
clone_size: many
d_call: TRBD1
v_call: TRBV11-2

cdr3_nt: TGTGCCAGCAGTTTAGCGGGAGGGCCGGGAGATACGCAGTATTTT
cdr3_aa: CASSLAGGPGDTQYF
j_call: TRBJ2-3
clone_size: many
d_call: TRBD2
v_call: TRBV12-3/TRBV12-4

cdr3_nt: TGTGCCAGCAGTTTACGTGTCCTAAAGGCGGGAGTCGTTGCATCGCCAGATACGCAGTATTTT
cdr3_aa: CASSLRVLKAGVVASPDTQYF
j_call: TRBJ2-3
clone_size: -
d_call: TRBD2
v_call: TRBV28

cdr3_nt: TGCAGCGTTGAAGTAGGGGGGGCTGGAAACACCATATATTTT
cdr3_aa: CSVEVGGAGNTIYF
j_call: TRBJ1-3
clone_size: -
d_call: -
v_call: TRBV29-1

cdr3_nt: TGTGCCAGCAGCTTAGATCATAGGAACACTGAAGCTTTCTTT
cdr3_aa: CASSLDHRNTEAFF
j_call: TRBJ1-1
clone_size: many
d_call: -
v_call: TRBV11-3

cdr3_nt: TGTGCCAGCAGCGAGACTAGCGGGAGGGCCTACAATGAGCAGTTCTTC
cdr3_aa: CASSETSGRAYNEQFF
j_call: TRBJ2-1
clone_size: -
d_call: TRBD2
v_call: TRBV9

cdr3_nt: TGTGCCAGCAGCTTATTCGGGGGAGGGGACAATGAGCAGTTCTTC
cdr3_aa: CASSLFGGGDNEQFF
j_call: TRBJ2-1
clone_size: few
d_call: TRBD2
v_call: TRBV5-6

cdr3_nt: TGTGCCAGCAGCTTGGCTAGCGGGAGCCACAATGAGCAGTTCTTC
cdr3_aa: CASSLASGSHNEQFF
j_call: TRBJ2-1
clone_size: few
d_call: TRBD2
v_call: TRBV7-3

cdr3_nt: TGTGCCAGTAATCCCCCGGGAGCGGGCAAAAACATTCAGTACTTC
cdr3_aa: CASNPPGAGKNIQYF
j_call: TRBJ2-4
clone_size: -
d_call: -
v_call: TRBV7-9

cdr3_nt: TGTGCCAGCAGCTTGGCGACAGGAGATCACCGTGGCTACACCTTC
cdr3_aa: CASSLATGDHRGYTF
j_call: TRBJ1-2
clone_size: few
d_call: -
v_call: TRBV5-4

cdr3_nt: TGTGCCAGCAGTTTTAACCCAGGGGGCTCTGAAGCTTTCTTT
cdr3_aa: CASSFNPGGSEAFF
j_call: TRBJ1-1
clone_size: -
d_call: TRBD1
v_call: TRBV27

cdr3_nt: TGTGCCAGCAAATGGGTGAATAATTCACCCCTCCACTTT
cdr3_aa: CASKWVNNSPLHF
j_call: TRBJ1-6
clone_size: many
d_call: -
v_call: TRBV6-1

cdr3_nt: TGTGCCAGCAGCTGGACTAGCGGGAGTAACAATGAGCAGTTCTTC
cdr3_aa: CASSWTSGSNNEQFF
j_call: TRBJ2-1
clone_size: -
d_call: TRBD2
v_call: TRBV5-5

cdr3_nt: TGTGCCAGCTCACCCCGCAGCCGGACCTACGAGCAGTACTTC
cdr3_aa: CASSPRSRTYEQYF
j_call: TRBJ2-7
clone_size: few
d_call: -
v_call: TRBV18

cdr3_nt: TGTGCCAGCTCTTCGGGTGGAGGGCCCTCGGCCCAGTACTTC
cdr3_aa: CASSSGGGPSAQYF
j_call: TRBJ2-5
clone_size: -
d_call: -
v_call: TRBV28

cdr3_nt: TGTGCCAGCAGCTTCACAGGGGGCACAGAGCCCCAGCATTTT
cdr3_aa: CASSFTGGTEPQHF
j_call: TRBJ1-5
clone_size: -
d_call: TRBD1
v_call: TRBV7-2

cdr3_nt: TGTGCCAGCAGCTTACAGGTTTGGACCTCTGGAAACACCGTATATTTT
cdr3_aa: CASSLQVWTSGNTVYF
j_call: TRBJ1-3
clone_size: -
d_call: -
v_call: TRBV7-6

cdr3_nt: TGTGCCAGCAGCTTGTCTCGGACAGGGACTTCACCCCTCCACTTT
cdr3_aa: CASSLSRTGTSPLHF
j_call: TRBJ1-6
clone_size: many
d_call: TRBD1
v_call: TRBV7-9

cdr3_nt: TGTGCCAGCAGGGGGACAGGGAACTACTATGGCTACACCTTC
cdr3_aa: CASRGTGNYYGYTF
j_call: TRBJ1-2
clone_size: many
d_call: TRBD1
v_call: TRBV28

cdr3_nt: TGTGCCACCAACCAGGGGGGGTACAATGAGCAGTTCTTC
cdr3_aa: CATNQGGYNEQFF
j_call: TRBJ2-1
clone_size: -
d_call: -
v_call: TRBV2

cdr3_nt: TGTGCCAGCTCACCGGGGACAACTAGCACAGATACGCAGTATTTT
cdr3_aa: CASSPGTTSTDTQYF
j_call: TRBJ2-3
clone_size: many
d_call: -
v_call: TRBV18

cdr3_nt: TGTGCCAGCAGTCTAGGTACTCTCACAGATACGCAGTATTTT
cdr3_aa: CASSLGTLTDTQYF
j_call: TRBJ2-3
clone_size: -
d_call: -
v_call: TRBV27

cdr3_nt: TGTGCCAGCAGCCATACTCACTATGGCTACACCTTC
cdr3_aa: CASSHTHYGYTF
j_call: TRBJ1-2
clone_size: many
d_call: -
v_call: TRBV12-3/TRBV12-4

cdr3_nt: TGTGCCAGCAGCTTAAGGGGAATGGGATACAACCTAGGGGCATACAATGAGCAGTTCTTC
cdr3_aa: CASSLRGMGYNLGAYNEQFF
j_call: TRBJ2-1
clone_size: many
d_call: -
v_call: TRBV11-1

cdr3_nt: TGTGCCAGCAGTGAAATCCATTACAATGAGCAGTTCTTC
cdr3_aa: CASSEIHYNEQFF
j_call: TRBJ2-1
clone_size: few
d_call: -
v_call: TRBV2

cdr3_nt: TGCAGTGCCTCGGGACAGACCTATGGCTACACCTTC
cdr3_aa: CSASGQTYGYTF
j_call: TRBJ1-2
clone_size: -
d_call: TRBD1
v_call: TRBV20-1

cdr3_nt: TGTGCCAGCAGCTTAGGGAGTGGGGGGCTCACAGATACGCAGTATTTT
cdr3_aa: CASSLGSGGLTDTQYF
j_call: TRBJ2-3
clone_size: many
d_call: -
v_call: TRBV7-2

cdr3_nt: TGTGCCAGCAGCTTAATGAGCGGCACAGATACGCAGTATTTT
cdr3_aa: CASSLMSGTDTQYF
j_call: TRBJ2-3
clone_size: -
d_call: -
v_call: TRBV7-3

cdr3_nt: TGTGCCAGCAGTTCCCGGACAGGTTTCCTCCGGGTGTATTTT
cdr3_aa: CASSSRTGFLRVYF
j_call: TRBJ2-3
clone_size: many
d_call: TRBD1
v_call: TRBV28

cdr3_nt: TGTGCCAGCAACCCCCTCCGCGGGATCACAGATACGCAGTATTTT
cdr3_aa: CASNPLRGITDTQYF
j_call: TRBJ2-3
clone_size: many
d_call: -
v_call: TRBV7-2

cdr3_nt: TGTGCCTGGAGGGTACTTGCAACTAATGAAAAACTGTTTTTT
cdr3_aa: CAWRVLATNEKLFF
j_call: TRBJ1-4
clone_size: -
d_call: -
v_call: TRBV30

cdr3_nt: TGTGCCAGCAGCCAAGTTAGCGGCTCCTACGAGCAGTACTTC
cdr3_aa: CASSQVSGSYEQYF
j_call: TRBJ2-7
clone_size: many
d_call: -
v_call: TRBV3-1

cdr3_nt: TGTGCCAGCAGTGAACCGGGGCCAGCGAAAAACATTCAGTACTTC
cdr3_aa: CASSEPGPAKNIQYF
j_call: TRBJ2-4
clone_size: -
d_call: -
v_call: TRBV6-2/TRBV6-3

cdr3_nt: TGCGCCAGCAGCCAAGGAACCGGGACTAGCTACGCCGGGGAGCTGTTTTTT
cdr3_aa: CASSQGTGTSYAGELFF
j_call: TRBJ2-2
clone_size: many
d_call: TRBD2
v_call: TRBV4-3

cdr3_nt: TGTGCCAGCAGCCTAGGACAGGGGGCAACAGATACGCAGTATTTT
cdr3_aa: CASSLGQGATDTQYF
j_call: TRBJ2-3
clone_size: few
d_call: TRBD1
v_call: TRBV7-6

cdr3_nt: TGTGCCAGCTCAGGCGGGAGCGACTCAGATACGCAGTATTTT
cdr3_aa: CASSGGSDSDTQYF
j_call: TRBJ2-3
clone_size: -
d_call: TRBD2
v_call: TRBV19

cdr3_nt: TGTGCCAGCAGAGAAGGACGGGGGGTTTTGGGCAATCAGCCCCAGCATTTT
cdr3_aa: CASREGRGVLGNQPQHF
j_call: TRBJ1-5
clone_size: many
d_call: -
v_call: TRBV6-1

cdr3_nt: TGTGCCAGCAAGGGTCAAGGACGGTACGAGCAGTACTTC
cdr3_aa: CASKGQGRYEQYF
j_call: TRBJ2-7
clone_size: many
d_call: -
v_call: TRBV27

cdr3_nt: TGTGCCAGCAGCCAAGATCTTAATCCCTACGAGCAGTACTTC
cdr3_aa: CASSQDLNPYEQYF
j_call: TRBJ2-7
clone_size: many
d_call: -
v_call: TRBV3-1

cdr3_nt: TGCAGTGCTAGAGAGGACTCCCACCCTCTCGCGTACTTC
cdr3_aa: CSAREDSHPLAYF
j_call: TRBJ2-7
clone_size: -
d_call: -
v_call: TRBV20-1

cdr3_nt: TGTGCCTGGAGTTTAGGGAGGAACACTGAAGCTTTCTTT
cdr3_aa: CAWSLGRNTEAFF
j_call: TRBJ1-1
clone_size: many
d_call: -
v_call: TRBV30

cdr3_nt: TGTGCCAGCATGGACAGGGGTCATTCACCCCTCCACTTT
cdr3_aa: CASMDRGHSPLHF
j_call: TRBJ1-6
clone_size: once
d_call: TRBD1
v_call: TRBV6-1

cdr3_nt: TGTGCCACCAGCAGAGTAAATCAGGGGCTTTGGAATGAGCAGTTCTTC
cdr3_aa: CATSRVNQGLWNEQFF
j_call: TRBJ2-1
clone_size: few
d_call: -
v_call: TRBV15

cdr3_nt: TGTGCCAGCAGCACTACACCCGGACTAGCGCTCTCCTACGAGCAGTACTTC
cdr3_aa: CASSTTPGLALSYEQYF
j_call: TRBJ2-7
clone_size: many
d_call: TRBD2
v_call: TRBV13

cdr3_nt: TGTGCCAGCCGGACAGGGGGTAGTAGCGGGGTTTACAATGAGCAGTTCTTC
cdr3_aa: CASRTGGSSGVYNEQFF
j_call: TRBJ2-1
clone_size: many
d_call: TRBD1
v_call: TRBV28

cdr3_nt: TGTGCCAGCAGTGACGCCCTGCTTCCGAGGGGACACAATGGGCAGTTCTTC
cdr3_aa: CASSDALLPRGHNGQFF
j_call: TRBJ2-1
clone_size: few
d_call: -
v_call: TRBV25-1

cdr3_nt: TGTGCCATCAGTGATGGGAGGGGAGGCAACGAGCAGTACTTC
cdr3_aa: CAISDGRGGNEQYF
j_call: TRBJ2-7
clone_size: -
d_call: TRBD2
v_call: TRBV10-3